Each of the 20 T cell receptor beta chains below was sequenced from the same sample in a study of cytomegalovirus exposure and HLA in healthy donors. The PCR used 60 Vbeta and 13 Jbeta primers. The repertoire was sequenced with immunoSEQ multiplex PCR; TCRdb's copy has only in-frame clones and lacks some. Here the sample spans 200,000 or so clones, roughly 90% being singletons. Input material: PBMCs. These TCRs come from a girl less than two years old in good health and CMV-seronegative.

The chain has TRBV9 and TRBJ1-1, with TRBD1 matching 8 bases. This CDR3 region has 14 residues. V shed 3 bases and J 3 bases; nucleotides not matched to a gene: 4. CDR1 SGDLS and CDR2 YYNGEE come from the germline V gene. The CDR3 loop reads CASSAGQVYTEAFF. The CDR3 DNA follows: TGTGCCAGCAGCGCGGGACAGGTATACACTGAAGCTTTCTTT.

This chain joins TRBV2 and TRBJ1-5; D gene unclear. V was cut by 4 bases and J by 0 bases, with 7 bases left in between. Germline CDR1 SNHLY, CDR2 FYNNEI. The CDR3 is 14 residues long. The chain's CDR3 is CASSVGVSNQPQHF. DNA for the CDR3: TGTGCCAGCAGTGTCGGGGTTAGCAATCAGCCCCAGCATTTT.

The gene calls are TRBV2 and TRBJ2-7; 14 bases line up with TRBD2. The trim removed 5 bases at V and 6 bases at J, leaving 3 bases unmatched. Looked up from germline, CDR1 is SNHLY and CDR2 is FYNNEI. The CDR3 spans 14 residues. Here the CDR3 DNA reads TGTGCCAGCAGTACCGGACTAGCGGGAGGCGAGCAGTACTTC. Its translation: CASSTGLAGGEQYF.

This clone was observed a handful of times. The V gene is TRBV19, the J gene TRBJ2-2, with D unclear. The CDR3 runs to 11 residues. The germline V gene has CDR1 LNHDA and CDR2 SQIVND (reference sequence). The germline V and J ends were trimmed by 4 bases and 9 bases, with 6 bases remaining between them. CDR3 sequence reads: CASSKTRELFF. The CDR3 DNA sequence: TGTGCCAGTAGTAAGACACGGGAGCTGTTTTTT. Supplemented by reference TRBV19 and TRBJ2-2, the full variable domain reads DGGITQSPKYLFRKEGQNVTLSCEQNLNHDAMYWYRQDPGQGLRLIYYSQIVNDFQKGDIAEGYSVSREKKESFPLTVTSAQKNPTAFYLCASSKTRELFFGEGSRLTVL.

This clone has a handful of counts. The chain couples TRBV2 to TRBJ1-5, with D maybe TRBD1 (5 bases). V lost 4 bases, J lost 0 bases, and 22 bases lay in between. CDR1 and CDR2 from the germline V gene are SNHLY and FYNNEI. This CDR3 is 19 amino acids long. Here the CDR3 reads CASSVTEKYPAPSNQPQHF. The DNA for the CDR3 is TGTGCCAGCAGTGTGACAGAGAAATACCCGGCTCCTAGCAATCAGCCCCAGCATTTT.

V is TRBV5-1 and J is TRBJ2-1; 10 bases align to TRBD2. This CDR3 comprises 15 residues. The V gene's germline CDR1 is SGHRS and CDR2 YFSETQ. J gave up 5 bases and V 2 bases, and 4 bases lay outside the gene matches. As DNA, the CDR3 is TGCGCCAGCAGCTTACTAGCGGGACCCGACAATGAGCAGTTCTTC. As protein: CASSLLAGPDNEQFF.

The chain carries TRBV5-1 and TRBJ1-2; TRBD1 is a possible D gene (6 bases). Germline CDR1 reads SGHRS; CDR2 reads YFSETQ. This CDR3 region has 14 residues. Trimming pared 1 base from V and 4 bases from J, leaving 11 bases between. The CDR3 sequence: CASSLPDRFYGYTF. The CDR3 DNA follows: TGCGCCAGCAGCTTGCCGGACAGATTCTATGGCTACACCTTC.

This clone was seen a handful of times. The rearrangement joins TRBV7-2 to TRBJ2-7; tentatively, D is TRBD1 (6 bases). Germline V gene sequence: CDR1 SGHTA, CDR2 FQGNSA. The V and J ends lost 4 bases and 2 bases respectively, with 12 bases between them. The CDR3 loop spans 14 amino acids. The CDR3 DNA follows: TGTGCCAGCAGCTCCCAAGGGGGTACCTACGAGCAGTACTTC. Protein product: CASSSQGGTYEQYF.

V and J are TRBV7-7 and TRBJ2-5; 9 bases align to TRBD2. Per the germline V gene, CDR1 is SSHAT and CDR2 is FNYEAQ (reference sequence). The V and J ends lost 1 base and 2 bases, in that order; junction bases with no gene match: 8. This CDR3 comprises 17 residues. In nucleotides, the CDR3 is TGTGCCAGCAGCTTAGGAGGTGTGGCGGGAGGGCAAGAGACCCAGTACTTC. Translating gives CASSLGGVAGGQETQYF.

The table lists this clone with a count of one. The chain uses TRBV19 and TRBJ2-3; TRBD2 might be the D (7 bases). Looked up from germline, CDR1 is LNHDA and CDR2 is SQIVND (reference sequence). V lost 5 bases, J lost 2 bases, and 11 bases lay in between. The CDR3 length is 14 residues. The CDR3 nucleotides read TGTGCCAGTAGTCGGGGGGCGTTCACAGATACGCAGTATTTT. This sequence encodes CASSRGAFTDTQYF.

This chain links TRBV7-9 with TRBJ2-7; maybe TRBD2 (6 bases). Germline CDR1 and CDR2: SEHNR and FQNEAQ (reference sequence). V shed 2 bases and J shed 0 bases, with 17 bases lying between them. The CDR3 has 17 residues. This chain's CDR3 is CASSLSPGLVDSYEQYF. CDR3 sequence (DNA): TGTGCCAGCAGCTTATCACCGGGACTCGTAGACTCCTACGAGCAGTACTTC.

The rearrangement joins TRBV4-1 to TRBJ2-1; 12 bases map to TRBD2. CDR3 length: 16 residues. The germline V gene has CDR1 MGHRA and CDR2 YSYEKL. J gave up 9 bases and V 1 base, and 7 bases lay outside the gene matches. The CDR3: CASSQATSGGYREQFF. In DNA, the CDR3 is TGCGCCAGCAGCCAAGCAACTAGCGGGGGGTATCGTGAGCAGTTCTTC.

The J gene is TRBJ2-4, the V gene TRBV7-9; no reliable D call. Trimming pared 5 bases from V and 7 bases from J, leaving 12 bases between. Germline-derived CDR1 and CDR2 are SEHNR and FQNEAQ (reference sequence). The CDR3 length is 13 residues. CDR3 in amino acids: CASSATHRNIQYF. DNA of the CDR3: TGTGCCAGCAGCGCTACCCACCGGAACATTCAGTACTTC.

The chain employs TRBV5-1 and TRBJ1-2; possible D gene TRBD1, 6 bases. The V end lost 7 bases, the J end lost 2 bases, and 15 bases lay between the germline ends. The CDR3 length is 14 residues. The germline gives CDR1 SGHRS, CDR2 YFSETQ. In nucleotides, the CDR3 is TGCGCCAGCCGTCCTACAGGGCAAAACTATGGCTACACCTTC. It specifies CASRPTGQNYGYTF.

The V and J genes are TRBV5-5 and TRBJ2-1; 9 positions match TRBD2. This CDR3 is built from 16 residues. Germline V gene data show CDR1 as SGHKS and CDR2 as YYEKEE (reference sequence). J gave up 10 bases and V 7 bases, and 18 bases lay outside the gene matches. The CDR3 loop reads CASGLAGFSSFGEQFF. The CDR3 DNA reads TGTGCCAGCGGGCTAGCGGGATTCTCCTCATTCGGCGAGCAGTTCTTC.

The chain is built from TRBV7-2 and TRBJ1-5, with a tentative D call TRBD1 (6 bases). Trimming left V 5 bases short and J 7 bases short, with 9 bases between. The CDR3 loop spans 12 amino acids. Germline CDR1 is SGHTA and CDR2 is FQGNSA. The CDR3 loop reads CASSPTGQPQHF. CDR3 bases: TGTGCCAGCAGCCCCACAGGGCAGCCCCAGCATTTT.

The sample holds a few counts of this clone. V and J are TRBV10-3 and TRBJ1-1; TRBD1 might be the D (6 bases). Germline loops: CDR1 ENHRY, CDR2 SYGVKD. The CDR3 runs to 15 residues. Deletions cut 0 bases from V and 3 bases from J, with 11 bases between. The CDR3 DNA sequence: TGTGCCATCAGTGAGTCAAAGGGGGTAGACACTGAAGCTTTCTTT. Its protein is CAISESKGVDTEAFF.

The chain links TRBV6-5 to TRBJ2-7; 7 nucleotides match TRBD2. This CDR3 has 13 amino acids. Losses at the gene ends were 2 bases for V and 6 bases for J; bases not matched to a gene: 4. In germline, CDR1 is MNHEY, CDR2 SVGAGI. The DNA of the CDR3 is TGTGCCAGCAGTTACGGACTAGGGAGCGAGCAGTACTTC. Its translation: CASSYGLGSEQYF.

In this sample, this clone turned up once. The chain employs TRBV18 and TRBJ1-3; the D is unclear. V was shortened by 5 bases and J by 2 bases, with 13 bases between the two germline ends. The CDR3 extends over 15 amino acids. Germline lookup yields CDR1 KGHSH and CDR2 LQKENI. In DNA, the CDR3 is TGTGCCAGCTCAGAGAGACGGGAAACTGGAAACACCATATATTTT. This sequence encodes CASSERRETGNTIYF.

V is TRBV11-2 and J is TRBJ1-1; TRBD1 aligns across 7 bases. This CDR3 is built from 15 residues. Germline trimming cut 0 bases from V and 5 bases from J; bases unmatched to any gene: 6. The germline gives CDR1 SGHAT, CDR2 FQNNGV. CDR3 sequence: CASSLDLRQGTEAFF. CDR3 nucleotides: TGTGCCAGCAGCTTAGATCTCCGACAGGGAACTGAAGCTTTCTTT.